Listed below are T cell receptor beta chains from one sample, sequenced in a study of cytomegalovirus exposure and HLA in healthy donors. The assay was immunoSEQ multiplex PCR, and TCRdb's table has in-frame clones only and misses some. The sample holds roughly 160,000 clones, 70% to 90% seen once. The sequencing input was PBMCs. The receptors here all came from a woman in her twenties or thirties in good health and CMV-seropositive. The CDR3 runs from the conserved cysteine through the conserved F or W. Fields, in order: CDR3 protein, CDR3 DNA, clone size, J gene, D gene, V gene. D genes are given only for firm matches. Expanded clones get a size class; other rows say once, few or many, or leave the size out.

CDR3 protein: CASSLLGGNTIYF
CDR3 DNA: TGTGCCAGCAGCTTACTGGGCGGAAACACCATATATTTT
clone size: -
J gene: TRBJ1-3
D gene: -
V gene: TRBV7-2

CDR3 protein: CASSPARNPYGYTF
CDR3 DNA: TGTGCCAGCAGCCCAGCTAGGAACCCCTATGGCTACACCTTC
clone size: -
J gene: TRBJ1-2
D gene: -
V gene: TRBV5-4

CDR3 protein: CASSPSQGLEQYF
CDR3 DNA: TGTGCCAGCAGCCCGTCCCAGGGCCTCGAGCAGTACTTC
clone size: -
J gene: TRBJ2-7
D gene: -
V gene: TRBV7-2

CDR3 protein: CSVQTGGLGQPQHF
CDR3 DNA: TGCAGCGTTCAAACAGGGGGCTTAGGACAGCCCCAGCATTTT
clone size: -
J gene: TRBJ1-5
D gene: TRBD1
V gene: TRBV29-1

CDR3 protein: CASRPTGGLNYGYTF
CDR3 DNA: TGTGCCAGCAGACCCACAGGGGGCTTAAACTATGGCTACACCTTC
clone size: -
J gene: TRBJ1-2
D gene: TRBD1
V gene: TRBV5-4

CDR3 protein: CASSGQGHGNTIYF
CDR3 DNA: TGTGCCAGCAGTGGGCAGGGACATGGAAACACCATATATTTT
clone size: -
J gene: TRBJ1-3
D gene: -
V gene: TRBV2

CDR3 protein: CASSPPPRVGDEQYF
CDR3 DNA: TGTGCCAGCAGCCCTCCCCCCAGGGTCGGCGACGAGCAGTACTTC
clone size: -
J gene: TRBJ2-7
D gene: -
V gene: TRBV7-2

CDR3 protein: CASSPRQGWGYTF
CDR3 DNA: TGTGCCAGCAGCCCCAGACAGGGCTGGGGCTACACCTTC
clone size: -
J gene: TRBJ1-2
D gene: TRBD1
V gene: TRBV9

CDR3 protein: CSVLQGPGEKLFF
CDR3 DNA: TGCAGCGTTCTACAGGGTCCTGGAGAAAAACTGTTTTTT
clone size: -
J gene: TRBJ1-4
D gene: -
V gene: TRBV29-1

CDR3 protein: CASSLLYTLTGGSTDTQYF
CDR3 DNA: TGTGCCAGCAGCTTGCTATATACTCTGACAGGGGGGAGCACAGATACGCAGTATTTT
clone size: -
J gene: TRBJ2-3
D gene: TRBD1
V gene: TRBV5-6

CDR3 protein: CASLDQRDQPQHF
CDR3 DNA: TGTGCCAGCTTGGACCAGCGGGATCAGCCCCAGCATTTT
clone size: -
J gene: TRBJ1-5
D gene: -
V gene: TRBV2

CDR3 protein: CASSLTGSNGYTF
CDR3 DNA: TGCGCCAGCAGTTTGACAGGGTCGAATGGCTACACCTTC
clone size: -
J gene: TRBJ1-2
D gene: TRBD1
V gene: TRBV5-1

CDR3 protein: CASSVGRQGVTEAFF
CDR3 DNA: TGTGCCAGCAGCGTAGGAAGGCAGGGGGTGACTGAAGCTTTCTTT
clone size: -
J gene: TRBJ1-1
D gene: TRBD1
V gene: TRBV9

CDR3 protein: CASSLRGRMNTEAFF
CDR3 DNA: TGTGCCAGCAGCTTGCGCGGGAGAATGAACACTGAAGCTTTCTTT
clone size: -
J gene: TRBJ1-1
D gene: -
V gene: TRBV5-4

CDR3 protein: CASSFVEAPNTGELFF
CDR3 DNA: TGTGCCAGCAGCTTTGTAGAGGCTCCGAACACCGGGGAGCTGTTTTTT
clone size: -
J gene: TRBJ2-2
D gene: -
V gene: TRBV5-4

CDR3 protein: CASSFTRATGYTF
CDR3 DNA: TGTGCCAGCAGTTTTACCAGGGCAACGGGCTACACCTTC
clone size: -
J gene: TRBJ1-2
D gene: -
V gene: TRBV27

CDR3 protein: CASSVRHSNQPQHF
CDR3 DNA: TGCGCCAGCAGTGTGAGACATAGCAATCAGCCCCAGCATTTT
clone size: -
J gene: TRBJ1-5
D gene: -
V gene: TRBV10-2

CDR3 protein: CASSGRGPGEKRETQYF
CDR3 DNA: TGTGCCAGCAGCGGACGAGGGCCGGGAGAGAAAAGAGAGACCCAGTACTTC
clone size: -
J gene: TRBJ2-5
D gene: -
V gene: TRBV7-2

CDR3 protein: CASRFRVGVSEAFF
CDR3 DNA: TGTGCCAGCAGATTCAGGGTTGGGGTCTCTGAAGCTTTCTTT
clone size: -
J gene: TRBJ1-1
D gene: -
V gene: TRBV6-1

CDR3 protein: CASSSPGQGNYGYTF
CDR3 DNA: TGTGCCAGCAGCTCTCCGGGACAGGGTAACTATGGCTACACCTTC
clone size: once
J gene: TRBJ1-2
D gene: TRBD1
V gene: TRBV7-2

CDR3 protein: CASQENTGELFF
CDR3 DNA: TGTGCCAGTCAGGAGAACACCGGGGAGCTGTTTTTT
clone size: -
J gene: TRBJ2-2
D gene: -
V gene: TRBV19

CDR3 protein: CASSQGEEANYGYTF
CDR3 DNA: TGTGCCAGCAGCCAAGGTGAAGAGGCTAACTATGGCTACACCTTC
clone size: -
J gene: TRBJ1-2
D gene: -
V gene: TRBV5-4

CDR3 protein: CASSRKGQNNSPLHF
CDR3 DNA: TGTGCCAGTAGTAGGAAGGGACAAAATAATTCACCCCTCCACTTT
clone size: -
J gene: TRBJ1-6
D gene: -
V gene: TRBV19

CDR3 protein: CASSEISGGRTYEQYF
CDR3 DNA: TGCGCCAGCAGTGAGATTAGCGGGGGGCGGACCTACGAGCAGTACTTC
clone size: -
J gene: TRBJ2-7
D gene: TRBD2
V gene: TRBV10-1

CDR3 protein: CASVQGTEAFF
CDR3 DNA: TGTGCCAGTGTCCAGGGTACTGAAGCTTTCTTT
clone size: -
J gene: TRBJ1-1
D gene: -
V gene: TRBV2

CDR3 protein: CASSVGTAPGELFF
CDR3 DNA: TGTGCCAGCAGCGTAGGGACAGCCCCCGGGGAGCTGTTTTTT
clone size: -
J gene: TRBJ2-2
D gene: -
V gene: TRBV9

CDR3 protein: CASSRITGTGAGNTIYF
CDR3 DNA: TGTGCCAGCAGCCGCATCACCGGGACAGGGGCCGGAAACACCATATATTTT
clone size: -
J gene: TRBJ1-3
D gene: TRBD1
V gene: TRBV4-2

CDR3 protein: CASSLGRGTDEQFF
CDR3 DNA: TGCGCCAGCAGCTTGGGCAGGGGTACAGATGAGCAGTTCTTC
clone size: -
J gene: TRBJ2-1
D gene: -
V gene: TRBV5-1

CDR3 protein: CASSNGEEVSGANVLTF
CDR3 DNA: TGCGCCAGCAGCAATGGGGAGGAGGTCTCTGGGGCCAACGTCCTGACTTTC
clone size: once
J gene: TRBJ2-6
D gene: -
V gene: TRBV5-1

CDR3 protein: CASSLRQYQETQYF
CDR3 DNA: TGTGCCAGCAGCCTCCGACAGTACCAAGAGACCCAGTACTTC
clone size: -
J gene: TRBJ2-5
D gene: -
V gene: TRBV7-2

CDR3 protein: CASSPGTARGYTF
CDR3 DNA: TGTGCCAGCAGCCCAGGGACAGCGAGGGGCTACACCTTC
clone size: -
J gene: TRBJ1-2
D gene: TRBD1
V gene: TRBV7-9

CDR3 protein: CASSQNGQGEIGAGELFF
CDR3 DNA: TGTGCCAGCAGTCAAAACGGACAGGGGGAGATAGGGGCCGGGGAGCTGTTTTTT
clone size: -
J gene: TRBJ2-2
D gene: TRBD1
V gene: TRBV9

CDR3 protein: CASSLGDSVNTQYF
CDR3 DNA: TGCGCCAGCAGCTTGGGGGACAGTGTAAATACGCAGTATTTT
clone size: -
J gene: TRBJ2-3
D gene: TRBD1
V gene: TRBV5-1

CDR3 protein: CASSRGTGADEQYF
CDR3 DNA: TGCGCCAGCAGCCGTGGGACAGGGGCGGACGAGCAGTACTTC
clone size: few
J gene: TRBJ2-7
D gene: TRBD1
V gene: TRBV5-4

CDR3 protein: CASSAKTGGSPLHF
CDR3 DNA: TGTGCCAGCAGTGCCAAGACAGGGGGTTCACCCCTCCACTTT
clone size: few
J gene: TRBJ1-6
D gene: TRBD1
V gene: TRBV6-4

CDR3 protein: CASSPLAGARGDTQYF
CDR3 DNA: TGTGCCAGCAGCCCCCTAGCGGGGGCCCGCGGAGATACGCAGTATTTT
clone size: -
J gene: TRBJ2-3
D gene: TRBD2
V gene: TRBV4-2

CDR3 protein: CASSIGTPTDTQYF
CDR3 DNA: TGTGCCAGCTCGATCGGGACTCCCACAGATACGCAGTATTTT
clone size: -
J gene: TRBJ2-3
D gene: -
V gene: TRBV28

CDR3 protein: CASSRQGRFDGYTF
CDR3 DNA: TGCGCCAGCAGCCGACAGGGAAGGTTCGATGGCTACACCTTC
clone size: -
J gene: TRBJ1-2
D gene: TRBD1
V gene: TRBV4-3

CDR3 protein: CASSRTGLYNEQFF
CDR3 DNA: TGTGCCAGCAGTAGGACAGGACTCTACAATGAGCAGTTCTTC
clone size: -
J gene: TRBJ2-1
D gene: TRBD1
V gene: TRBV25-1

CDR3 protein: CAISVTGGHSPLHF
CDR3 DNA: TGTGCCATCAGTGTAACAGGGGGCCATTCACCCCTCCACTTT
clone size: -
J gene: TRBJ1-6
D gene: TRBD1
V gene: TRBV10-3

CDR3 protein: CASSPPGAKSSYEQYF
CDR3 DNA: TGTGCCAGCAGCCCACCTGGGGCAAAGAGCTCCTACGAGCAGTACTTC
clone size: -
J gene: TRBJ2-7
D gene: -
V gene: TRBV7-9

CDR3 protein: CASSLNRATNEKLFF
CDR3 DNA: TGTGCCAGCAGCTTAAACAGGGCCACTAATGAAAAACTGTTTTTT
clone size: -
J gene: TRBJ1-4
D gene: -
V gene: TRBV7-2

CDR3 protein: CASSAPSGWTEYF
CDR3 DNA: TGTGCCAGCAGCGCCCCGAGTGGGTGGACTGAGTATTTT
clone size: -
J gene: TRBJ2-3
D gene: -
V gene: TRBV9

CDR3 protein: CASSSGLGETQYF
CDR3 DNA: TGTGCCAGCAGCTCCGGACTAGGAGAGACCCAGTACTTC
clone size: -
J gene: TRBJ2-5
D gene: TRBD2
V gene: TRBV11-2

CDR3 protein: CASSPMGREGSPLHF
CDR3 DNA: TGCGCCAGCAGCCCCATGGGCAGGGAGGGTTCACCCCTCCACTTT
clone size: -
J gene: TRBJ1-6
D gene: -
V gene: TRBV4-3

CDR3 protein: CSALLPTGSYEQYF
CDR3 DNA: TGCAGCGCTTTACTCCCGACAGGGTCTTACGAGCAGTACTTC
clone size: -
J gene: TRBJ2-7
D gene: TRBD1
V gene: TRBV29-1

CDR3 protein: CASSPMGAGGTNIQYF
CDR3 DNA: TGTGCCAGCAGCCCCATGGGAGCGGGGGGGACGAACATTCAGTACTTC
clone size: -
J gene: TRBJ2-4
D gene: TRBD2
V gene: TRBV9

CDR3 protein: CASSRDRGYEQYF
CDR3 DNA: TGTGCCAGCAGCCGAGACAGGGGCTACGAGCAGTACTTC
clone size: -
J gene: TRBJ2-7
D gene: TRBD1
V gene: TRBV2

CDR3 protein: CASSPKTRKETQYF
CDR3 DNA: TGTGCCAGCAGTCCAAAGACTCGGAAAGAGACCCAGTACTTC
clone size: -
J gene: TRBJ2-5
D gene: -
V gene: TRBV6-1